What follows are 21 T cell receptor beta chains derived from one specimen sequenced in a study of CD8 T cells in Susac syndrome. An input of 0.5 to 1 ug of RNA was subjected to reverse transcription using random hexamers. MiXCR, run by TCRdb on the immunoSEQ multiplex PCR reads, gives a single entry per CDR3 protein. The table records some 48,000 distinct CDR3 sequences, about 92% of them present only once. Sequencing was performed on CD8+ T cells from PBMCs. Source of these receptors: a human donor in good health.

This clonotype has only one observation. This chain joins TRBV19 and TRBJ1-1; D may be TRBD1 (6 bases). Germline-derived CDR1 and CDR2 are LNHDA and SQIVND (reference sequence). The germline V and J ends were trimmed by 4 bases and 8 bases, with 20 bases remaining between them. The length of the CDR3 is 15 residues. This CDR3 is CASSKMWDTLGEAFF. The CDR3 bases are TGTGCCAGTAGTAAGATGTGGGACACGCTGGGGGAAGCTTTCTTT.

The gene calls are TRBV10-1 and TRBJ2-7; D call uncertain. V lost 6 bases and J lost 2, with 17 bases in between. Per the germline V gene, CDR1 is WNHNN and CDR2 is SYGVQD (reference sequence). This CDR3 comprises 15 residues. Here the CDR3 reads CASSPGPEWAYEQYF. As DNA, the CDR3 is TGCGCCAGCAGCCCCGGACCGGAGTGGGCCTACGAGCAGTACTTC.

The rearrangement joins TRBV19 to TRBJ2-3; D call uncertain. Per the germline V gene, CDR1 is LNHDA and CDR2 is SQIVND (reference sequence). This CDR3 spans 15 amino acids. Trimming cost V 3 bases and J 1 base, with 11 bases left between them. The CDR3 nucleotides read TGTGCCAGTAGTATTCTGGGGATGGGCACAGATACGCAGTATTTT. Its translation: CASSILGMGTDTQYF. Full variable domain (outside the CDR3, taken from reference TRBV19 and TRBJ2-3): DGGITQSPKYLFRKEGQNVTLSCEQNLNHDAMYWYRQDPGQGLRLIYYSQIVNDFQKGDIAEGYSVSREKKESFPLTVTSAQKNPTAFYLCASSILGMGTDTQYFGPGTRLTVL.

Concerning this clonotype: This CDR3 is missing its conserved last phenylalanine or tryptophan, likely due to a read error. The V gene is TRBV7-9, the J gene TRBJ2-7; D gene uncertain. This CDR3 contains 11 residues. Germline V CDR1 and CDR2: SEHNR, FQNEAQ (reference sequence). V was shortened by 4 bases and J by 3 bases, with 4 bases between the two germline ends. In DNA, the CDR3 is TGTGCCAGCAGCTCTCTCTACGAGCAGTACCTC. Amino acids: CASSSLYEQYL.

The rearrangement links TRBV19 to TRBJ2-3, with D possibly matching TRBD2 (7 bases). The germline gives CDR1 LNHDA, CDR2 SQIVND (reference sequence). V was pared by 2 bases and J by 2 bases, with 11 bases between. The CDR3 extends over 15 amino acids. CDR3 loop: CASSILGGATDTQYF. In DNA, the CDR3 is TGTGCCAGTAGTATACTTGGGGGGGCCACAGATACGCAGTATTTT.

The chain links TRBV27 to TRBJ2-2; TRBD1 agrees at 7 bases. Germline V CDR1 and CDR2: MNHEY, SMNVEV (reference sequence). V was pared by 7 bases and J by 7 bases, with 9 bases of the junction left unmatched. This CDR3 has 14 residues. The CDR3 sequence is CASTERGLGGELFF. CDR3 bases: TGTGCCAGCACCGAGAGGGGGCTTGGCGGGGAGCTGTTTTTT.

The chain combines TRBV6-5 with TRBJ2-1; D may be TRBD1 (6 bases). The germline gives CDR1 MNHEY, CDR2 SVGAGI. V lost 5 bases to trimming and J lost 2 bases, with 13 bases between them. The CDR3 totals 15 residues. DNA for the CDR3: TGTGCCAGCAGTAGCTACCGGGACACCTACAATGAGCAGTTCTTC. It encodes CASSSYRDTYNEQFF.

V is TRBV5-1 and J is TRBJ1-1; 7 bases align to TRBD1. The CDR3 is made up of 18 amino acids. V shed 3 bases, J shed 0 bases, and the junction held 14 bases outside the gene matches. From germline, CDR1 is SGHRS and CDR2 YFSETQ. The CDR3 DNA is TGCGCCAGCAGCTCGGAGTTGGGACAGCTCTCGATGAACACTGAAGCTTTCTTT. Encoded protein: CASSSELGQLSMNTEAFF.

The chain links TRBV4-3 to TRBJ2-7; tentative D call: TRBD2 (6 bases). V lost 0 bases and J lost 6, with 15 bases in between. This CDR3 is 15 amino acids long. From germline, CDR1 is LGHNA and CDR2 YSLEER. CDR3: CASSQELAGLREQYF. The CDR3 DNA reads TGCGCCAGCAGCCAAGAGTTGGCGGGATTGCGCGAGCAGTACTTC.

The rearrangement links TRBV12-5 to TRBJ2-1; D unclear. Trimming stripped 5 bases from V and 1 base from J, with 12 bases between. The CDR3 runs 15 residues. From germline, CDR1 is LGHNT and CDR2 FRNRAP. As DNA, the CDR3 is TGTGCTAGTGGTGTGGACGGAAGTTCCTACAATGAGCAGTTCTTC. This gives the protein CASGVDGSSYNEQFF.

The chain has TRBV19 and TRBJ1-1, with 10 bases identical to TRBD1. Germline trimming cut 7 bases from V and 4 bases from J; bases unmatched to any gene: 12. The CDR3 totals 16 residues. Germline CDR1 LNHDA, CDR2 SQIVND (reference sequence). CDR3 DNA: TGTGCCAGTACTAGACGGCGGGGACAGGGGAGCACTGAAGCTTTCTTT. Its translation is CASTRRRGQGSTEAFF.

This rearrangement joins TRBV10-3 to TRBJ2-7; TRBD2 aligns across 9 bases. Germline CDR1 is ENHRY and CDR2 is SYGVKD. The CDR3 contains 16 residues. The ends lost 4 bases at V and 4 bases at J; junction bases unmatched: 11. CDR3 coding DNA: TGTGCCATCAGTGTTCCCGATAGCGGGAGTCGGTACGAGCAGTACTTC. The encoded protein is CAISVPDSGSRYEQYF.

The chain's CDR3 is CASSSDGGEGPDTQYF. The CDR3 DNA is TGTGCCAGCAGCTCCGACGGGGGAGAAGGTCCAGATACGCAGTATTTT. The rearrangement uses TRBV11-2 and TRBJ2-3; TRBD2 might be the D (6 bases). From germline, CDR1 is SGHAT and CDR2 FQNNGV. Trimming left V 4 bases short and J 4 bases short, with 18 bases between. The CDR3 totals 16 residues.

The chain links TRBV7-2 to TRBJ2-1; 16 bases are shared with TRBD2. The V and J ends lost 1 base and 5 bases, in that order; junction bases with no gene match: 5. The CDR3 loop spans 18 amino acids. Germline CDR1 SGHTA, CDR2 FQGNSA. The CDR3 loop reads CASSLVGTSGGGNNEQFF. The CDR3 coding sequence is TGTGCCAGCAGCTTAGTGGGGACTAGCGGGGGGGGAAACAATGAGCAGTTCTTC.

The chain has TRBV30 and TRBJ2-1, with TRBD2 matching 8 bases. V shed 3 bases, J shed 5 bases, and the junction held 3 bases outside the gene matches. CDR1 is GTSNPN and CDR2 is SVGIG in the germline V gene (reference sequence). The CDR3 length is 13 residues. The CDR3 sequence: CAWSGGGNNEQFF. As DNA, the CDR3 is TGTGCCTGGAGCGGGGGGGGAAACAATGAGCAGTTCTTC.

This clonotype showed up just a few times. V gene TRBV7-9 combines with J gene TRBJ1-1; D is ambiguous. Germline V CDR1 and CDR2: SEHNR, FQNEAQ (reference sequence). CDR3 length equals 11 residues. Trimming left V 6 bases short and J 2 bases short, with 4 bases between. The CDR3 sequence is CASSLNTEAFF. DNA of the CDR3: TGTGCCAGCAGTTTAAACACTGAAGCTTTCTTT.

The chain combines TRBV9 with TRBJ2-3; the D gene is possibly TRBD2 (5 bases). Germline values: CDR1 SGDLS, CDR2 YYNGEE. This CDR3 region has 16 residues. V lost 3 bases to trimming and J lost 2 bases, with 16 bases between them. CDR3 nucleotide sequence: TGTGCCAGCAGCGCCCTCACGGGATATGACACAGATACGCAGTATTTT. This gives the protein CASSALTGYDTDTQYF. Full variable domain (missing parts from reference TRBV9 and TRBJ2-3): DSGVTQTPKHLITATGQRVTLRCSPRSGDLSVYWYQQSLDQGLQFLIQYYNGEERAKGNILERFSAQQFPDLHSELNLSSLELGDSALYFCASSALTGYDTDTQYFGPGTRLTVL.

The chain employs TRBV5-6 and TRBJ2-1; no clear D. With 2 bases removed from V and 8 bases from J, the gap between germline ends came to 11 bases. Per the germline V gene, CDR1 is SGHDT and CDR2 is YYEEEE. This CDR3 is 13 amino acids long. CDR3 in amino acids: CASSLVLGDEQFF. CDR3 bases: TGTGCCAGCAGCTTAGTCCTGGGCGATGAGCAGTTCTTC.

This clonotype was seen a few times. The chain uses TRBV2 and TRBJ2-7, with TRBD2 identical over 13 bases. The CDR3 consists of 15 residues. V shed 8 bases, J shed 0 bases, and the junction held 4 bases outside the gene matches. The germline CDR1 and CDR2 sequences are SNHLY and FYNNEI. In DNA form, the CDR3 reads TGTGCCAGCCGACGGACTAGCGGGAGCTCCTACGAGCAGTACTTC. Residues: CASRRTSGSSYEQYF.

CDR3 bases: TGTGCCAGCAGCACTCGACAGACGTACCAAGAGACCCAGTACTTC. It specifies CASSTRQTYQETQYF. V is TRBV13 and J is TRBJ2-5, with D tentatively TRBD1 (5 bases). Trimming pared 5 bases from V and 0 bases from J, leaving 13 bases between. This CDR3 is built from 15 residues. Germline assignment: CDR1 PRHDT and CDR2 FYEKMQ (reference sequence).

The chain is built from TRBV27 and TRBJ1-2; D call uncertain. The CDR3 is 13 residues long. The germline gives CDR1 MNHEY, CDR2 SMNVEV (reference sequence). V lost 4 bases, J lost 8 bases, and 14 bases lay in between. As DNA, the CDR3 is TGTGCCAGCAGTTATATGGATGCGGGGGGCTACACCTTC. Residues: CASSYMDAGGYTF.